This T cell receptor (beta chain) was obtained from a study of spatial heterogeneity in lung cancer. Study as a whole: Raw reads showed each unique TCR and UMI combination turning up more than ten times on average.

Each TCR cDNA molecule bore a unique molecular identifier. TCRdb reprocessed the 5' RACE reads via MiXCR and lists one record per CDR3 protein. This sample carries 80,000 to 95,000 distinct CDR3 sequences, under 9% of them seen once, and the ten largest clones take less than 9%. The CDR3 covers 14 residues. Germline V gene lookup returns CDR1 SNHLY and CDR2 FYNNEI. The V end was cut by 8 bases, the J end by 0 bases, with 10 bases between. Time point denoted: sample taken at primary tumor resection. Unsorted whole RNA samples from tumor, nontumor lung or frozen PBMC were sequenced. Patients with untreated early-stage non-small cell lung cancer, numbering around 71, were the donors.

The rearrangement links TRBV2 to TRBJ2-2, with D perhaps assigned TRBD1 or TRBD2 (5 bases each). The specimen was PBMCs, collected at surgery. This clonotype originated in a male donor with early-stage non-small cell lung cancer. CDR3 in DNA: TGTGCCAGCCGGGACGGACCGAACACCGGGGAGCTGTTTTTT. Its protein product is CASRDGPNTGELFF.